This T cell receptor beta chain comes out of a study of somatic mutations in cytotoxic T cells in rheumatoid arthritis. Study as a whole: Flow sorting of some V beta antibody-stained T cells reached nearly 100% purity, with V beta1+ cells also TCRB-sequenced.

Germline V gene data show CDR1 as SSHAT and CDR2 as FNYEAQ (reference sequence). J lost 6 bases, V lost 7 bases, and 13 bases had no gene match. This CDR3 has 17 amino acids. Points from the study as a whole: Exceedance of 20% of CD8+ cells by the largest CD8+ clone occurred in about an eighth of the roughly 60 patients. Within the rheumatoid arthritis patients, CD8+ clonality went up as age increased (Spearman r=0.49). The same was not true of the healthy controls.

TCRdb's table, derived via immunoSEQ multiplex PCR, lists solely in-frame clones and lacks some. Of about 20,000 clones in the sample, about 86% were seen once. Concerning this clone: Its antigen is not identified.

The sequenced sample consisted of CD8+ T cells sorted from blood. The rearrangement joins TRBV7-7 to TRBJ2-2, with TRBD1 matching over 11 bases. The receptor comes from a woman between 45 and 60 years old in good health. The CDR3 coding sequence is TGTGCCAGCACCCAGCTTACATCGGGACAGGGGGCCGGGGAGCTGTTTTTT. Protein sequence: CASTQLTSGQGAGELFF.